The next 27 T cell receptor beta chains were all read from a single sample in a study of cytomegalovirus exposure and HLA in healthy donors. The PCR had 60 Vbeta and 13 Jbeta primers. Repertoires were generated with immunoSEQ multiplex PCR, while TCRdb's copy carries only in-frame clones and drops some. The sample records 150,000 to 200,000 clones, roughly 85% being singletons. The specimen was PBMCs. The receptors here all came from a woman aged 50 to 60 in good health and CMV-seronegative.

This clone was detected a few times. The rearrangement uses TRBV11-2 and TRBJ2-2, with TRBD1 matching 7 bases. The CDR3 loop spans 15 amino acids. Looked up from germline, CDR1 is SGHAT and CDR2 is FQNNGV. Unmatched junction bases numbered 1, after V lost 2 bases and J lost 1 base. DNA of the CDR3: TGTGCCAGCAGCTTACGACAGGGGAACACCGGGGAGCTGTTTTTT. It yields the protein CASSLRQGNTGELFF.

The chain carries TRBV5-6 and TRBJ2-1; 11 nucleotides align to TRBD2. Germline V CDR1 and CDR2: SGHDT, YYEEEE. The V segment lost 2 bases and the J segment 0 bases; nucleotides outside the gene matches: 10. The CDR3 loop spans 19 amino acids. CDR3 residues: CASSFTGLAVGSSYNEQFF. The CDR3 bases are TGTGCCAGCAGCTTTACGGGACTAGCGGTGGGGAGCTCCTACAATGAGCAGTTCTTC.

The rearrangement uses TRBV28 and TRBJ1-2; possibly TRBD1 for D (5 bases). This CDR3 is built from 15 residues. Germline CDR1 and CDR2: MDHEN and SYDVKM. Trimming removed 6 bases from V and 7 bases from J, with 21 bases in between. The CDR3 loop reads CASSMRVRGSGGYTF. The CDR3 DNA reads TGTGCCAGCAGCATGCGGGTTCGGGGGTCTGGTGGCTACACCTTC.

This clone appeared once. The chain recombines TRBV5-1 with TRBJ2-7, with 9 bases aligning to TRBD2. The CDR3 is 16 residues long. Trimming cost V 5 bases and J 2 bases; bases outside gene matches: 11. Looked up from germline, CDR1 is SGHRS and CDR2 is YFSETQ. CDR3 sequence (DNA): TGCGCCAGCAGTCCCTCCTTAGCGGGAGAGACCTACGAGCAGTACTTC. It is translated as CASSPSLAGETYEQYF. The full variable domain, rest sourced from reference TRBV5-1 and TRBJ2-7, is KAGVTQTPRYLIKTRGQQVTLSCSPISGHRSVSWYQQTPGQGLQFLFEYFSETQRNKGNFPGRFSGRQFSNSRSEMNVSTLELGDSALYLCASSPSLAGETYEQYFGPGTRLTVT.

CDR3 coding DNA: TGTGCCAGCAGCATAAACCCGGGGGTCACCTTGGGGGATCAGCCCCAGCATTTT. Protein sequence: CASSINPGVTLGDQPQHF. The chain joins TRBV21-1 to TRBJ1-5. TRBV21-1 is flagged as a pseudogene. This CDR3 region has 18 residues.

Comment on this clone: At one end the junction does not follow the germline gene, possibly because of a read error. The rearrangement uses TRBV7-9 and TRBJ1-1; the match to TRBD1 covers 10 bases. The CDR3 covers 15 residues. Germline-derived CDR1 and CDR2 are SEHNR and FQNEAQ (reference sequence). In DNA form, the CDR3 reads TGTTCCAGCAGCTTATCTGGGACAGGGGCCAAAGAAGCTTTCTTT. Translating gives CSSSLSGTGAKEAFF.

This rearrangement joins TRBV6-1 to TRBJ1-1; the D is unclear. The CDR3 extends over 13 amino acids. Germline CDR1 MNHNS, CDR2 SASEGT. V lost 4 bases and J lost 0, with 6 bases in between. CDR3: CASSVKLNTEAFF. CDR3 coding DNA: TGTGCCAGCAGTGTTAAGCTGAACACTGAAGCTTTCTTT.

The J gene is TRBJ1-2, the V gene TRBV18; TRBD1 matches at 7 bases. The trim removed 4 bases at V and 8 bases at J, leaving 10 bases unmatched. This CDR3 spans 14 amino acids. Per germline, CDR1 KGHSH and CDR2 LQKENI. CDR3 amino acids: CASSRTDREWGYTF. The CDR3 coding sequence is TGTGCCAGCTCACGAACCGACAGGGAATGGGGCTACACCTTC. The variable domain in full, completed from reference TRBV18 and TRBJ1-2, reads NAGVMQNPRHLVRRRGQEARLRCSPMKGHSHVYWYRQLPEEGLKFMVYLQKENIIDESGMPKERFSAEFPKEGPSILRIQQVVRGDSAAYFCASSRTDREWGYTFGSGTRLTVV.

As for this clone: One end of the junction varies from germline; a read error may be responsible. The J gene is TRBJ1-4, the V gene TRBV25-1, with D hard to call. Per the germline V gene, CDR1 is MGHDK and CDR2 is SYGVNS. This CDR3 is 13 amino acids long. The CDR3 bases are TGTGCCGGCAGTGAACGCACAAATGAAAAACTGTTTTTT. Translating it yields CAGSERTNEKLFF.

The rearrangement links TRBV25-1 to TRBJ2-5; maybe TRBD2 (6 bases). Germline CDR1 reads MGHDK; CDR2 reads SYGVNS. V was shortened by 7 bases and J by 1 base, with 16 bases between the two germline ends. The CDR3 length is 15 residues. The CDR3 DNA is TGTGCCAGCACCCCTAGCGCCAGAGTCCAAGAGACCCAGTACTTC. Residues: CASTPSARVQETQYF.

This clone was picked up one time. V is TRBV9 and J is TRBJ2-7; 10 nucleotides line up with TRBD1. V was pared by 2 bases and J by 3 bases, with 5 bases of the junction left unmatched. Germline CDR1 is SGDLS and CDR2 is YYNGEE. CDR3 length: 15 residues. This CDR3 is CASSVGQGVNYEQYF. CDR3 nucleotides: TGTGCCAGCAGCGTCGGACAGGGGGTGAACTACGAGCAGTACTTC.

The rearrangement uses TRBV30 and TRBJ1-1; D call uncertain. The CDR3 contains 13 residues. Trimming pared 0 bases from V and 4 bases from J, leaving 9 bases between. Germline values: CDR1 GTSNPN, CDR2 SVGIG (reference sequence). DNA for the CDR3: TGTGCCTGGAGTGTCGGCGGTTCCACTGAAGCTTTCTTT. Translating gives CAWSVGGSTEAFF.

This clone was detected once. The chain's CDR3 is CASSYTGGGGNIQYF. In nucleotides, the CDR3 is TGTGCCAGCAGTTACACAGGGGGCGGTGGAAACATTCAGTACTTC. The chain combines TRBV2 with TRBJ2-4, with 9 bases identical to TRBD1. Germline trimming cut 5 bases from V and 6 bases from J; bases unmatched to any gene: 8. The CDR3 is made up of 15 amino acids. The germline V gene encodes CDR1 SNHLY and CDR2 FYNNEI.

The V call is TRBV28, the J call TRBJ1-2, with unresolved D. V was clipped by 4 bases and J by 2 bases, with 20 bases between them. Germline-derived CDR1 and CDR2 are MDHEN and SYDVKM. This CDR3 has 17 amino acids. The CDR3 DNA reads TGTGCCAGCAGTTCCAACCCCCCGGCAGGCGCGAACTATGGCTACACCTTC. Translating it yields CASSSNPPAGANYGYTF.

This chain joins TRBV27 and TRBJ2-1; 9 bases fit TRBD2. This CDR3 comprises 14 residues. Looked up from germline, CDR1 is MNHEY and CDR2 is SMNVEV (reference sequence). Trimming took 10 bases from V and 10 from J; bases not matched to a gene: 14. CDR3 in amino acids: CATYLDSGRREQFF. In DNA, the CDR3 is TGTGCCACCTACTTGGATAGCGGGAGACGCGAGCAGTTCTTC.

CDR3 nucleotide sequence: TGTGCCAGCACCGTCGGGCGGGGCGGCTACGAGCAGTACTTC. Amino acids: CASTVGRGGYEQYF. The V gene is TRBV28, the J gene TRBJ2-7; D is possibly TRBD2 (6 bases). The CDR3 loop spans 14 amino acids. Trimming stripped 7 bases from V and 3 bases from J, with 16 bases between. The germline V gene has CDR1 MDHEN and CDR2 SYDVKM.

The chain links TRBV9 to TRBJ2-7; D may be TRBD2 (5 bases). The CDR3 covers 13 residues. V lost 2 bases and J 7 bases, leaving 13 bases between the germline ends. Germline V gives CDR1 SGDLS, CDR2 YYNGEE. The CDR3 loop is CASSVKGTGEQYF. The CDR3 DNA reads as TGTGCCAGCAGCGTGAAAGGCACGGGGGAGCAGTACTTC.

This sequence joins TRBV7-2 and TRBJ2-7; 14 bases are shared with TRBD2. The CDR3 totals 16 residues. The germline V gene has CDR1 SGHTA and CDR2 FQGNSA. The trim removed 5 bases at V and 5 bases at J, leaving 8 bases unmatched. CDR3 sequence reads: CASSPGLAGVYHEQYF. Written as DNA, the CDR3 is TGTGCCAGCAGCCCGGGACTAGCGGGAGTCTACCACGAGCAGTACTTC.

J is TRBJ2-7 and V is TRBV20-1; D is possibly TRBD1 (6 bases). Per germline, CDR1 DFQATT and CDR2 SNEGSKA (reference sequence). Trimming left V 7 bases short and J 3 bases short, with 10 bases between. The CDR3 runs 11 residues. The CDR3 bases are TGCAGTGTTCTACAGGGCTACGAGCAGTACTTC. Protein product: CSVLQGYEQYF.

This chain uses TRBV11-2 with TRBJ1-5; unclear D gene. The CDR3 is 12 residues long. CDR1 SGHAT and CDR2 FQNNGV come from the germline V gene. The V end was cut by 5 bases, the J end by 6 bases, with 8 bases between. This CDR3 is CASSQGSQPQHF. DNA for the CDR3: TGTGCCAGCAGCCAAGGGAGTCAGCCCCAGCATTTT.

The V call is TRBV27, the J call TRBJ1-1; D remains ambiguous. V was clipped by 3 bases and J by 1 base, with 6 bases between them. There are 13 residues in the CDR3. Germline values: CDR1 MNHEY, CDR2 SMNVEV (reference sequence). Here the CDR3 reads CASSFSGNTEAFF. CDR3 bases: TGTGCCAGCAGTTTCTCGGGGAACACTGAAGCTTTCTTT.

This clone was picked up a small number of times. The V call is TRBV28, the J call TRBJ2-2, with TRBD2 matching over 10 bases. The CDR3 sequence is 18 residues long. In germline, CDR1 is MDHEN, CDR2 SYDVKM. V trimming: 5 bases; J trimming: 5 bases; junction bases outside the gene matches: 14. The DNA for the CDR3 is TGTGCCAGCAGTGCTGAGGGGCTAGCGGGAGTTTTAACCGGGGAGCTGTTTTTT. Its protein product is CASSAEGLAGVLTGELFF. Combining the CDR3 with reference TRBV28 and TRBJ2-2 gives the whole variable domain DVKVTQSSRYLVKRTGEKVFLECVQDMDHENMFWYRQDPGLGLRLIYFSYDVKMKEKGDIPEGYSVSREKKERFSLILESASTNQTSMYLCASSAEGLAGVLTGELFFGEGSRLTVL.

This chain links TRBV11-2 with TRBJ2-7; D ambiguous. Trimming pared 5 bases from V and 1 base from J, leaving 9 bases between. CDR3 size: 13 residues. Germline assignment: CDR1 SGHAT and CDR2 FQNNGV. CDR3: CASSPTRSYEQYF. In DNA, the CDR3 is TGTGCCAGCAGCCCAACGCGATCCTACGAGCAGTACTTC.

The chain uses TRBV5-1 and TRBJ2-5; 8 bases agree with TRBD1. The assigned J gene may be wrong: the sequence end matches TRBJ2-7 better. The CDR3 covers 14 residues. Germline-derived CDR1 and CDR2 are SGHRS and YFSETQ. CDR3 nucleotides: TGCGCCAGCAGCTTTGGACAGGGTTCCTACGAGCAGTACTTC. Encoded protein: CASSFGQGSYEQYF.

V is TRBV7-2 and J is TRBJ2-7, with 12 bases that match TRBD2. Germline CDR1 and CDR2: SGHTA and FQGNSA. The CDR3 has 16 residues. The V and J ends lost 1 base and 7 bases, in that order; junction bases with no gene match: 8. This CDR3 is CASSLGAASGREEQYF. The CDR3 coding sequence is TGTGCCAGCAGCTTAGGAGCGGCTAGCGGGAGGGAAGAGCAGTACTTC. Drawing the rest from reference TRBV7-2 and TRBJ2-7, the complete variable domain is GAGVSQSPSNKVTEKGKDVELRCDPISGHTALYWYRQSLGQGLEFLIYFQGNSAPDKSGLPSDRFSAERTGGSVSTLTIQRTQQEDSAVYLCASSLGAASGREEQYFGPGTRLTVT.

In this sample, this clone turned up a few times. The chain is built from TRBV10-1 and TRBJ2-7, with D possibly TRBD2 on 6 matching bases. CDR1 and CDR2 from the germline V gene are WNHNN and SYGVQD (reference sequence). This CDR3 has 13 residues. V was pared by 6 bases and J by 0 bases, with 9 bases between. CDR3 DNA: TGCGCCAGCAGGGAGGGACTCTCCTACGAGCAGTACTTC. This encodes CASREGLSYEQYF.

About this clone: This sample includes further DNA sequences coding for the same CDR3. This sequence joins TRBV30 and TRBJ1-5; a weak D match, TRBD1 (5 bases). The germline gives CDR1 GTSNPN, CDR2 SVGIG (reference sequence). Trimming pared 0 bases from V and 4 bases from J, leaving 7 bases between. CDR3 length: 13 residues. DNA for the CDR3: TGTGCCTGGAGTGTGGGGGGGAATCAGCCCCAGCATTTT. Protein sequence: CAWSVGGNQPQHF.